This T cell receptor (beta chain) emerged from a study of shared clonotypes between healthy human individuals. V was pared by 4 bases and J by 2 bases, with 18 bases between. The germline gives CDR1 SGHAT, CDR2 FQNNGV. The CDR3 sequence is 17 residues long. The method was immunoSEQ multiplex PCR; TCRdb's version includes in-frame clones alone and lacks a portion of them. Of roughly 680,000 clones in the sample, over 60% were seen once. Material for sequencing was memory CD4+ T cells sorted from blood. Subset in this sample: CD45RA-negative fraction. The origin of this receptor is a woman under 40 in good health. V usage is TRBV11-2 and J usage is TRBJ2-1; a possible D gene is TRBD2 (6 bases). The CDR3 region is CASSSLSGRTTYNEQFF. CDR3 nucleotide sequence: TGTGCCAGCAGCTCCTTAAGCGGGCGAACCACCTACAATGAGCAGTTCTTC.